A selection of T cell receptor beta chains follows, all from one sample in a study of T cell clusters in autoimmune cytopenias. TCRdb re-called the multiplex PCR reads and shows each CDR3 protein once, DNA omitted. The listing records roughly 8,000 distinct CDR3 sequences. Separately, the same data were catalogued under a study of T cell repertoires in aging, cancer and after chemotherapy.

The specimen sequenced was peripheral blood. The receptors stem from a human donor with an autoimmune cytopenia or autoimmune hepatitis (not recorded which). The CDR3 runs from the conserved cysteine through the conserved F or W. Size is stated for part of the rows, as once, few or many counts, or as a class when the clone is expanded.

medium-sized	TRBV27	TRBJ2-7	CASSLSSAASYEQYF
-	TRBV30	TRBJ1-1	CAWSVWETEAFF
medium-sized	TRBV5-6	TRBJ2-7	CASSLERGTYEQYF
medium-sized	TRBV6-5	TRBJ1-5	CASSPDSLNQPQHF
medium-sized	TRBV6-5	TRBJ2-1	CASSYRVSGWNEQFF
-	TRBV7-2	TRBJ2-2	CASSFGLMAGAVPGELFF
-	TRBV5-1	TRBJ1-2	CASSPGTVGYTF
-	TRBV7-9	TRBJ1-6	CASSLDSGQRNSPLHF
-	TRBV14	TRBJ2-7	CARSGQAYEQYF
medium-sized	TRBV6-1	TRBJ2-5	CAAHRGGETQYF
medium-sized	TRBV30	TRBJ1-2	CAWSVLSTNYGYTF
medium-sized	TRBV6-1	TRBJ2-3	CASSEGHRTDTQYF
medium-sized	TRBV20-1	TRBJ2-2	CSARGATTGELFF
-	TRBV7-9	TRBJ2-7	CASSWGTGTGEGYEQYF
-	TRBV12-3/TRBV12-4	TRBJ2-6	CASSLTSGANVLTF
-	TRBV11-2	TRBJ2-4	CASSLYPGGAAKNIQYF
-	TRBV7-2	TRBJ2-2	CASNPRKLLTGELFF
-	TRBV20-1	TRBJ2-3	CSASDTDTQYF
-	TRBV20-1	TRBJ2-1	CSADGLAGVYNEQFF
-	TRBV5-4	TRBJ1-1	CASSFLDRGRSKAFF
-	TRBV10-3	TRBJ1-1	CAISEDRLNTEAFF
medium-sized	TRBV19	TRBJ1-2	CASSGTGGYTF
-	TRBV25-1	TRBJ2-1	CASSEVGGKKTNEQFF
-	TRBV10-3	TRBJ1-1	CAISGSGGTGRVTEAFF
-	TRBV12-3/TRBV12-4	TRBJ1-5	CASSASTGLGQPQHF
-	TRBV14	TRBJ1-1	CASSHTGGPEAFF
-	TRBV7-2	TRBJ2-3	CASSGPGTSGRGTDTQYF
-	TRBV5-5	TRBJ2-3	CASTLQRTRGTDTQYF
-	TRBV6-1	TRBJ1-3	CASSEVGEGLNSGNTIYF
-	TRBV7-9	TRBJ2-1	CASSTTSGRAKYNEQFF
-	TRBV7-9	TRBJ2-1	CASSRPSSGGAAEQFF
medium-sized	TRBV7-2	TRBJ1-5	CASSLVGGPDQPQHF
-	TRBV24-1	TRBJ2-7	CATRSPSYEQYF
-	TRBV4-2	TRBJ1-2	CASSQDPAGGRYGYTF
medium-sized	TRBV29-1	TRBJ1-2	CSVGSQSTYGYTF
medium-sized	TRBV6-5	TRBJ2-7	CASSYSRQSYEQYF
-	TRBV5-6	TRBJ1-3	CASSLGSSGKTIYF
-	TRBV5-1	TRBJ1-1	CASSLAGKGTEAFF
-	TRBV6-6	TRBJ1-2	CASSPPGQGNYGYTF
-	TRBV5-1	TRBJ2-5	CASSLVGGREQETQYF
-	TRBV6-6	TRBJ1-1	CASSSSGARGTEAFF
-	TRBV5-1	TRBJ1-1	CASSLSFTGDTEAFF
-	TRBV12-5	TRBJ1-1	CASAPGGITEAFF
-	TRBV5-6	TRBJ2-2	CASSFRTSGLNTGELFF
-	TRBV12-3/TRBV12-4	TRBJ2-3	CASSPRTSITDTQYF
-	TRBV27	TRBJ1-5	CASSRSPSGQGFGGNQPQHF
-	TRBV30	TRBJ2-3	CAWSRGHGGDTQYF
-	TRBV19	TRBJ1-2	CASSGAGFYGYTF
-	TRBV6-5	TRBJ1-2	CASSSLISYGYTF
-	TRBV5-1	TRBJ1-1	CASSFGTGGTEAFF
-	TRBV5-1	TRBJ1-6	CASSSQGNSPLHF
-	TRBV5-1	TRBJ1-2	CASSLGGQGASGYTF
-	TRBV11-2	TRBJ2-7	CASSLVGEQYF